Shown below are 10 T cell receptor beta chains from a single sample sequenced in a study of cytomegalovirus exposure and HLA in healthy donors. PCR was performed using 60 Vbeta and 13 Jbeta primers. Sequenced by immunoSEQ multiplex PCR; TCRdb stores in-frame clones only, minus some. The table shows 70,000 to 100,000 clones, with roughly 71% occurring only once. The sequenced sample was PBMCs. These receptor sequences come from a man aged 50-60 years in good health and CMV-seronegative.

Details on this clone: One junction end does not reproduce the germline sequence, and a read error may be involved. The chain is built from TRBV29-1 and TRBJ2-5; 15 positions agree with TRBD2. The V gene's germline CDR1 is SQVTM and CDR2 ANQGSEA. This CDR3 has 15 residues. The CDR3: CSVEGTSGGQETQYF. In DNA, the CDR3 is TGCAGCGTAGAAGGGACTAGCGGGGGGCAAGAGACCCAGTACTTC.

This clone was seen just once. CDR3 nucleotides: TGTGCCTCTGCGCCGGCGGGGGCTAGCACAGATACGCAGTATTTT. It codes for CASAPAGASTDTQYF. The chain carries TRBV30 and TRBJ2-3; D may be TRBD2 (7 bases). V lost 7 bases and J 0 bases, leaving 17 bases between the germline ends. There are 15 residues in the CDR3. From germline, CDR1 is GTSNPN and CDR2 SVGIG (reference sequence).

V usage is TRBV4-3 and J usage is TRBJ2-7; 7 nucleotides line up with TRBD1. With 1 base clipped from V and 2 bases from J, the junction kept 5 bases outside the gene matches. The germline CDR1 and CDR2 sequences are LGHNA and YSLEER. This CDR3 is built from 15 residues. CDR3 region: CASSQGGRGTYEQYF. As DNA, the CDR3 is TGCGCCAGCAGCCAAGGGGGCAGGGGGACCTACGAGCAGTACTTC.

The V gene is TRBV2, the J gene TRBJ1-1; D call uncertain. The germline V gene encodes CDR1 SNHLY and CDR2 FYNNEI. The V gene lost 10 bases and the J gene lost 0 bases, with 12 bases spanning the gap. The CDR3 loop spans 13 amino acids. The chain's CDR3 is CATRTQMNTEAFF. Here the CDR3 DNA reads TGTGCCACAAGGACTCAAATGAACACTGAAGCTTTCTTT. The variable domain in full, with the rest retrieved from reference TRBV2 and TRBJ1-1, is EPEVTQTPSHQVTQMGQEVILRCVPISNHLYFYWYRQILGQKVEFLVSFYNNEISEKSEIFDDQFSVERPDGSNFTLKIRSTKLEDSAMYFCATRTQMNTEAFFGQGTRLTVV.

CDR3 loop: CASSADSFTGELFF. CDR3 in DNA: TGTGCCAGCTCAGCCGACAGCTTCACCGGGGAGCTGTTTTTT. The chain has TRBV18 and TRBJ2-2; a possible D gene is TRBD1 (5 bases). The CDR3 runs to 14 residues. Trimming removed 5 bases at V and 4 bases at J, with 11 bases between. Germline assignment: CDR1 KGHSH and CDR2 LQKENI. Drawing the rest from reference TRBV18 and TRBJ2-2, the complete variable domain is NAGVMQNPRHLVRRRGQEARLRCSPMKGHSHVYWYRQLPEEGLKFMVYLQKENIIDESGMPKERFSAEFPKEGPSILRIQQVVRGDSAAYFCASSADSFTGELFFGEGSRLTVL.

This chain uses TRBV6-5 with TRBJ2-1; D not resolved. Trimming shortened V by 6 bases and J by 0 bases, and 9 bases separated the two germline ends. This CDR3 spans 14 amino acids. The germline V gene encodes CDR1 MNHEY and CDR2 SVGAGI. CDR3 coding DNA: TGTGCCAGCAGGCTAACCCTCTCCTACAATGAGCAGTTCTTC. This encodes CASRLTLSYNEQFF.

This sequence joins TRBV7-2 and TRBJ2-7, with a possible D match to TRBD2 (6 bases). V was cut by 2 bases and J by 3 bases, with 11 bases left in between. The CDR3 runs 14 residues. Germline CDR1 reads SGHTA; CDR2 reads FQGNSA. The CDR3 is CASSLIAEHYEQYF. CDR3 DNA: TGTGCCAGCAGCTTAATAGCGGAGCACTACGAGCAGTACTTC.

This chain links TRBV7-2 with TRBJ2-4, with D perhaps matching TRBD2 (5 bases). Trimming took off 7 bases at V and 8 bases at J, with 27 bases between the two ends. The V gene's germline CDR1 is SGHTA and CDR2 FQGNSA. This CDR3 contains 17 residues. CDR3 nucleotides: TGTGCCAGCAACTCCCTACGGCGAGGGATTCCCGTGGACATTCAGTACTTC. Its protein product is CASNSLRRGIPVDIQYF.

The count of this clone is one. The V and J genes are TRBV28 and TRBJ2-1; perhaps TRBD1 as D (5 bases). V was shortened by 4 bases and J by 6 bases, with 19 bases between the two germline ends. The CDR3 runs to 16 residues. Germline CDR1 MDHEN, CDR2 SYDVKM. Here the CDR3 reads CASSYRSGRGGNEQFF. The CDR3 DNA is TGTGCCAGCAGTTACCGCTCAGGGCGTGGCGGCAATGAGCAGTTCTTC.

The chain combines TRBV25-1 with TRBJ2-5, with a tentative D call TRBD2 (6 bases). This CDR3 region has 14 residues. The ends were cut back, 4 bases at V and 1 base at J, with 10 bases in the middle. Germline CDR1 MGHDK, CDR2 SYGVNS. CDR3 sequence (DNA): TGTGCCAGCAGTGTCCGGGACTTCCAAGAGACCCAGTACTTC. It specifies CASSVRDFQETQYF.